Shown below are 13 T cell receptor beta chains from a single sample sequenced in a study of T-cell reconstitution after alpha-beta-depleted transplantation in children. A TCRbeta library incorporating unique molecular identifiers was prepared. One entry per CDR3 protein, called by TCRdb with MiXCR from the PCR reads. The repertoire holds around 50,000 distinct CDR3 sequences, with roughly 50% as singletons. The sequences come from peripheral blood, collected before TCRalphabeta/CD19-depleted stem cell transplant. The receptors here all came from a boy younger than two with SCID, due to receive a stem cell transplant.

At least ten counts were recorded for this clonotype. One end of the junction is discordant with germline, which a read error may explain. The chain combines TRBV7-2 with TRBJ2-7; D is perhaps TRBD1 (6 bases). This CDR3 region has 15 residues. From germline, CDR1 is SGHTA and CDR2 FQGNSA. Here the CDR3 DNA reads TGTGCCAGCAGCTTAGGACTCACTCAGGGGTTCCCCTTGATCTTC. Its protein is CASSLGLTQGFPLIF.

The rearrangement links TRBV6-2 or TRBV6-3 to TRBJ2-1; no clear D. The ends were cut back, 7 bases at V and 9 bases at J, with 13 bases in the middle. This CDR3 is built from 12 residues. Per germline, CDR1 MNHEY and CDR2 SVGEGT. The CDR3 DNA sequence: TGTGCCAGCACCCACGGCGGTGGTGAGCAGTTCTTC. This encodes CASTHGGGEQFF.

The V and J genes are TRBV7-2 and TRBJ1-2, with no clear D. This CDR3 region has 13 residues. Germline V CDR1 and CDR2: SGHTA, FQGNSA. Trimming took 2 bases from V and 7 from J, leaving 11 bases between them. CDR3 in amino acids: CASSLSPPGGYTF. As DNA, the CDR3 is TGTGCCAGCAGCTTAAGCCCCCCGGGTGGCTACACCTTC.

The V call is TRBV7-6, the J call TRBJ2-5; 10 positions agree with TRBD1. CDR1 is SGHVS, CDR2 FNYEAQ, per germline. The CDR3 totals 14 residues. The trim removed 5 bases at V and 5 bases at J, leaving 5 bases unmatched. The CDR3 DNA is TGTGCCAGCAGCGCGGGACAGGGGATGGAGACCCAGTACTTC. Translating it yields CASSAGQGMETQYF. The full variable domain, rest sourced from reference TRBV7-6 and TRBJ2-5, is GAGVSQSPRYKVTKRGQDVALRCDPISGHVSLYWYRQALGQGPEFLTYFNYEAQQDKSGLPNDRFSAERPEGSISTLTIQRTEQRDSAMYRCASSAGQGMETQYFGPGTRLLVL.

The chain recombines TRBV10-3 with TRBJ1-2, with D possibly TRBD1 on 5 matching bases. V lost 8 bases to trimming and J lost 6 bases, with 13 bases between them. This CDR3 spans 12 amino acids. Germline assignment: CDR1 ENHRY and CDR2 SYGVKD. The CDR3 loop reads CAIEGLRDGYTF. The CDR3, as DNA: TGTGCCATCGAGGGGCTTAGGGATGGCTACACCTTC.

V usage is TRBV5-5 and J usage is TRBJ1-1; no clear D. Deletions cut 5 bases from V and 5 bases from J, with 13 bases between. Germline CDR1 is SGHKS and CDR2 is YYEKEE (reference sequence). This CDR3 comprises 13 residues. The chain's CDR3 is CASRVMGWTEAFF. The CDR3 DNA follows: TGTGCCAGCAGAGTCATGGGTTGGACTGAAGCTTTCTTT.

This clonotype has more than one count but fewer than ten. This chain connects TRBV7-2 to TRBJ2-7; 9 bases match TRBD2. The germline V gene encodes CDR1 SGHTA and CDR2 FQGNSA. This CDR3 has 17 residues. Trimming took 3 bases from V and 1 from J; bases not matched to a gene: 10. The DNA for the CDR3 is TGTGCCAGCAGCTTGCGCCCACAGCGGGGGGATTCCTACGAGCAGTACTTC. Amino acid sequence: CASSLRPQRGDSYEQYF.

The chain uses TRBV7-2 and TRBJ2-1, with 8 bases that match TRBD2. Germline values: CDR1 SGHTA, CDR2 FQGNSA. Trimming removed 5 bases from V and 2 bases from J; junction bases left unmatched: 11. This CDR3 region has 17 residues. DNA for the CDR3: TGTGCCAGCAGCCTCACTAGCGGCCTTCTTCCCTACAATGAGCAGTTCTTC. Translating gives CASSLTSGLLPYNEQFF. The variable domain in full, with the rest retrieved from reference TRBV7-2 and TRBJ2-1, is GAGVSQSPSNKVTEKGKDVELRCDPISGHTALYWYRQSLGQGLEFLIYFQGNSAPDKSGLPSDRFSAERTGGSVSTLTIQRTQQEDSAVYLCASSLTSGLLPYNEQFFGPGTRLTVL.

The V and J genes are TRBV3-1 and TRBJ2-1, with 7 bases matching TRBD2. CDR3 length: 16 amino acids. Per the germline V gene, CDR1 is LGHDT and CDR2 is YNNKEL (reference sequence). V lost 5 bases and J lost 7; bases outside the gene matches: 14. The CDR3 coding sequence is TGTGCCAGCAGCATAAGGTTGACTAGCCAGTGGAATGAGCAGTTCTTC. Its translation: CASSIRLTSQWNEQFF.

The chain is built from TRBV27 and TRBJ2-7, with 10 nucleotides matching TRBD1. There are 16 residues in the CDR3. Losses at the gene ends were 6 bases for V and 0 bases for J; bases not matched to a gene: 8. CDR1 is MNHEY, CDR2 SMNVEV, per germline (reference sequence). The CDR3 loop reads CASSPARTGGSYEQYF. For the CDR3, the DNA is TGTGCCAGCAGCCCTGCCCGGACAGGGGGCTCCTACGAGCAGTACTTC.

The sample holds many counts of this clonotype. The chain is built from TRBV6-2 or TRBV6-3 and TRBJ2-3, with 9 bases matching TRBD1. V gave up 5 bases and J gave up 1 base; unmatched junction bases: 7. The germline gives CDR1 MNHEY, CDR2 SVGEGT. This CDR3 region has 16 residues. CDR3 coding DNA: TGTGCCAGCAGTCTCTTCCGGGACAGGGGCACAGATACGCAGTATTTT. Residues: CASSLFRDRGTDTQYF.

This clonotype was seen repeatedly, ten times or more. The chain has TRBV29-1 and TRBJ1-1; D may be TRBD1 (5 bases). Germline CDR1 is SQVTM and CDR2 is ANQGSEA. Trimming left V 6 bases short and J 4 bases short, with 15 bases between. The CDR3 is 13 amino acids. As DNA, the CDR3 is TGCAGCGTGGTGGGACGGGGGGGCACTGAAGCTTTCTTT. Amino acids: CSVVGRGGTEAFF.

This clonotype showed up just a few times. The chain joins TRBV5-6 to TRBJ2-5, with D unresolved. This CDR3 has 16 residues. Trimming stripped 0 bases from V and 2 bases from J, with 14 bases between. The germline V gene encodes CDR1 SGHDT and CDR2 YYEEEE. The CDR3 region is CASSLVTRLIQETQYF. CDR3 nucleotides: TGTGCCAGCAGCTTGGTGACAAGGCTAATACAAGAGACCCAGTACTTC. The full variable domain, with the rest looked up from reference TRBV5-6 and TRBJ2-5, is DAGVTQSPTHLIKTRGQQVTLRCSPKSGHDTVSWYQQALGQGPQFIFQYYEEEERQRGNFPDRFSGHQFPNYSSELNVNALLLGDSALYLCASSLVTRLIQETQYFGPGTRLLVL.